This T cell receptor (beta chain) was sequenced in a study of blood T cell repertoires in COVID-19. In the study overall: The analysed material was cDNA or gDNA that came from T cells, B-cell-depleted T cells, or PBMCs.

V lost 2 bases, J lost 2 bases, and 10 bases lay in between. The germline V gene encodes CDR1 LGHDT and CDR2 YNNKEL (reference sequence). The CDR3 is 14 amino acids. Using immunoSEQ multiplex PCR, the repertoire was profiled, and TCRdb retains in-frame clones only, with some absent. The sample shows some 88,000 clones, 65% to 90% of them seen only once. The chain carries TRBV3-1 (or the pseudogene TRBV3-2) and TRBJ2-7; D perhaps matches TRBD1 (6 bases). The sequence was obtained from a man aged 60 to 75 with acute or convalescent COVID-19. The sample taken for sequencing was peripheral blood. The CDR3 here is CASSQFTGPYEQYF. For the CDR3, the DNA is TGTGCCAGCAGCCAATTTACAGGGCCCTACGAGCAGTACTTC.